Only a few counts were recorded for the clone carrying this T cell receptor (beta chain). Its antigen is not identified. The record originates from a study of T-cell memory formation after mild COVID-19. TCR alpha and TCR beta cDNA libraries carrying sample barcodes and UMIs were produced by 5'RACE using constant-segment primers. TCRdb analysed the 5' RACE reads with MiXCR anew, one entry per CDR3 protein. The sample holds approximately 250,000 distinct CDR3 sequences, just over 15% seen once. Germline loops: CDR1 SGHTA, CDR2 FQGNSA. The CDR3 totals 14 residues. Trimming shortened V by 1 base and J by 6 bases, and 12 bases separated the two germline ends. General study findings and limits: Contracting clones from day 15 to 85 had balanced CD4/CD8; later expanders favoured CD4+. Second-wave clones with a day 37 peak had unconfirmed SARS-CoV-2 specificity. CD8+ contracting clones occupied EMRA, while CD4+ ones occupied mainly CM and EM.

The sequence was collected from an adult woman who had mild COVID-19 (a few samples of this study predate the infection). Cell type and time point are not known. The specimen was PBMCs or a T cell subset sorted from them (not recorded which). This chain links TRBV7-2 with TRBJ1-1, with a tentative D call TRBD1 (5 bases). The chain's CDR3 is CASSLGAGRAEAFF. CDR3 nucleotide sequence: TGTGCCAGCAGCTTAGGGGCAGGGAGGGCTGAAGCTTTCTTT.